Following are 19 T cell receptor beta chains from one sample sequenced in a study of read filtering for tumor transcriptome and immune sequencing. Molecular barcoded adaptors covering alpha/delta and beta/gamma chains were used on 400 to 450 ng RNA. TCRdb analysed the reads with MiXCR anew, one entry per CDR3 protein. In the table there are around 130,000 distinct CDR3 sequences, approximately 13% of which are singletons. Sequenced: a population of CD138-negative cells sorted from bone marrow. The source of these receptors is a donor aged 40 or older with multiple myeloma.

This clonotype occurred many times. The chain employs TRBV20-1 and TRBJ2-3, with 9 nucleotides matching TRBD2. Unmatched junction bases numbered 7, after V lost 6 bases and J lost 3 bases. This CDR3 contains 14 residues. Germline V gene sequence: CDR1 DFQATT, CDR2 SNEGSKA (reference sequence). CDR3: CSASSGSGTDTQYF. For the CDR3, the DNA is TGCAGTGCAAGTAGCGGGAGTGGAACAGATACGCAGTATTTT.

In this sample, this clonotype turned up many times. This chain uses TRBV3-1 with TRBJ2-7; unclear D gene. From germline, CDR1 is LGHDT and CDR2 YNNKEL (reference sequence). Deletions cut 3 bases from V and 5 bases from J, with 14 bases between. The CDR3 sequence is 14 residues long. CDR3 loop: CASSHSQGEDEQYF. CDR3 DNA: TGTGCCAGCAGCCATTCTCAAGGTGAAGACGAGCAGTACTTC.

This clonotype was seen many times. The gene calls are TRBV11-2 and TRBJ2-2; 8 bases fit TRBD2. Germline lookup yields CDR1 SGHAT and CDR2 FQNNGV. The CDR3 totals 17 residues. Trimming took 5 bases from V and 6 from J; bases not matched to a gene: 14. The CDR3 DNA sequence: TGTGCCAGCAGCCCCCTTTTAGGGACTAGAAAGTCCGGGGAGCTGTTTTTT. The encoded protein is CASSPLLGTRKSGELFF.

This clonotype was observed a handful of times. The chain carries TRBV4-3 and TRBJ2-7, with TRBD1 as a possible D gene (6 bases). Trimming pared 0 bases from V and 0 bases from J, leaving 12 bases between. Germline lookup yields CDR1 LGHNA and CDR2 YSLEER. The CDR3 extends over 16 amino acids. The CDR3 reads CASSQDLGTPSYEQYF. CDR3 DNA: TGCGCCAGCAGCCAAGATCTTGGGACACCCTCCTACGAGCAGTACTTC.

A note on this clonotype: This clone may be a read error of a much larger clone one base away. V is TRBV7-6 and J is TRBJ2-1; D might be TRBD1 or TRBD2, each matching 5 bases. The CDR3 sequence is 16 residues long. The V gene's germline CDR1 is SGHVS and CDR2 FNYEAQ. The DNA of the CDR3 is TGTGCCTGCAGCTCCTCCCGGGACCCCCGCACCGATGAGCAGTTCTTC. Amino acid sequence: CACSSSRDPRTDEQFF.

This clonotype has a count of ten or more. The V gene is TRBV28, the J gene TRBJ1-5, with 8 bases matching TRBD1. The CDR3 consists of 15 residues. J was trimmed by 5 bases and V by 6 bases; bases with no gene match: 9. From germline, CDR1 is MDHEN and CDR2 SYDVKM. The CDR3 reads CASSRGQGEDQPQHF. The CDR3 nucleotides read TGTGCCAGCAGCCGAGGACAGGGAGAAGATCAGCCCCAGCATTTT. The variable domain in full, with the rest retrieved from reference TRBV28 and TRBJ1-5, is DVKVTQSSRYLVKRTGEKVFLECVQDMDHENMFWYRQDPGLGLRLIYFSYDVKMKEKGDIPEGYSVSREKKERFSLILESASTNQTSMYLCASSRGQGEDQPQHFGDGTRLSIL.

Ten or more counts support this clonotype. This chain connects TRBV7-2 to TRBJ2-3; D gene unclear. The CDR3 is 11 amino acids. Germline loops: CDR1 SGHTA, CDR2 FQGNSA. V lost 5 bases to trimming and J lost 9 bases, with 9 bases between them. CDR3 region: CASSIEGTQYF. CDR3 sequence (DNA): TGTGCCAGCAGCATAGAAGGGACGCAGTATTTT.

The V and J genes are TRBV27 and TRBJ2-3, with 7 nucleotides matching TRBD2. The CDR3 spans 15 residues. Per germline, CDR1 MNHEY and CDR2 SMNVEV (reference sequence). The V gene end was trimmed by 4 bases and the J gene end by 3 bases; junction bases not matched to a gene: 7. The CDR3 here is CASSWLAETTDTQYF. CDR3 nucleotides: TGTGCCAGCAGTTGGCTAGCGGAAACGACAGATACGCAGTATTTT.

This clonotype was found a few times. The rearrangement joins TRBV21-1 to TRBJ2-5; TRBD2, the table's D call, was not compared with the DNA. TRBV21-1 is shown as a pseudogene. The CDR3 sequence is 15 residues long. CDR3 residues: CASSCRTSGKGDQYF. Written as DNA, the CDR3 is TGTGCCAGCAGCTGTCGGACTAGCGGGAAGGGAGACCAGTACTTC.

This clonotype came up many times. The chain is built from TRBV5-1 and TRBJ2-1; 13 bases are a match to TRBD2. J gave up 9 bases and V 5 bases, and 8 bases lay outside the gene matches. Germline V gives CDR1 SGHRS, CDR2 YFSETQ. CDR3 length: 15 residues. In nucleotides, the CDR3 is TGCGCCAGCAGTTCACTAGCGGGAGGGCCTCCTGAGCAGTTCTTC. Translating it yields CASSSLAGGPPEQFF.

With respect to this clonotype: A read error is possible here, since a much larger clone lies one base away. The conserved phenylalanine or tryptophan normally closing the CDR3 is absent here, so this likely arose from a read error. This chain joins TRBV6-1 and TRBJ2-7; a possible D gene is TRBD2 (6 bases). The CDR3 covers 15 residues. Germline assignment: CDR1 MNHNS and CDR2 SASEGT. V lost 2 bases to trimming and J lost 4 bases, with 15 bases between them. The CDR3 loop reads CASSEFVSGGYEQYL. CDR3 coding DNA: TGTGCCAGCAGTGAATTCGTTAGCGGAGGTTACGAGCAGTACCTC.

This clonotype was counted ten times or more. The rearrangement uses TRBV7-9 and TRBJ2-2, with a weak D call TRBD1 (6 bases). Trimming pared 5 bases from V and 2 bases from J, leaving 12 bases between. Germline loops: CDR1 SEHNR, CDR2 FQNEAQ (reference sequence). The CDR3 length is 15 residues. CDR3 nucleotide sequence: TGTGCCAGCAGCCCCTGGACAGTTAACACCGGGGAGCTGTTTTTT. Translation: CASSPWTVNTGELFF.

The chain links TRBV27 to TRBJ2-1; 12 bases match TRBD2. This CDR3 has 15 residues. The V segment lost 2 bases and the J segment 5 bases; nucleotides outside the gene matches: 1. CDR1 is MNHEY and CDR2 is SMNVEV in the germline V gene (reference sequence). The CDR3 loop is CASSLRTSGNNEQFF. CDR3 DNA: TGTGCCAGCAGTTTACGGACTAGCGGGAACAATGAGCAGTTCTTC.

The chain couples TRBV11-2 to TRBJ2-5, with TRBD1 as a possible D gene (5 bases). The CDR3 extends over 14 amino acids. From germline, CDR1 is SGHAT and CDR2 FQNNGV. The V and J ends lost 6 bases and 5 bases respectively, with 16 bases between them. The CDR3 bases are TGTGCCAGCAGTCCCCCGGCAGGGTCGGAGACCCAGTACTTC. Translated, it gives CASSPPAGSETQYF. Based on the CDR3 plus reference TRBV11-2 and TRBJ2-5, the full variable domain is EAGVAQSPRYKIIEKRQSVAFWCNPISGHATLYWYQQILGQGPKLLIQFQNNGVVDDSQLPKDRFSAERLKGVDSTLKIQPAKLEDSAVYLCASSPPAGSETQYFGPGTRLLVL.

The V and J genes are TRBV11-2 and TRBJ2-4; D ambiguous. Trimming took 1 base from V and 3 from J, leaving 16 bases between them. The CDR3 is made up of 17 amino acids. CDR1 is SGHAT and CDR2 is FQNNGV in the germline V gene. CDR3 loop: CASSLVLTYGIKNIQYF. CDR3 bases: TGTGCCAGCAGCTTAGTCCTAACATACGGAATCAAAAACATTCAGTACTTC.

This clonotype showed up many times. The chain recombines TRBV7-2 with TRBJ2-1; D unresolved. This CDR3 spans 14 amino acids. Germline loops: CDR1 SGHTA, CDR2 FQGNSA. With 2 bases removed from V and 4 bases from J, the gap between germline ends came to 9 bases. The CDR3: CASSLRPLYNEQFF. The CDR3 coding sequence is TGTGCCAGCAGCTTACGGCCACTGTACAATGAGCAGTTCTTC. The entire variable domain, with the rest obtained from reference TRBV7-2 and TRBJ2-1, is as follows: GAGVSQSPSNKVTEKGKDVELRCDPISGHTALYWYRQSLGQGLEFLIYFQGNSAPDKSGLPSDRFSAERTGGSVSTLTIQRTQQEDSAVYLCASSLRPLYNEQFFGPGTRLTVL.

This clonotype came up a few times. The chain uses TRBV7-8 and TRBJ1-6, with unresolved D. Germline lookup yields CDR1 SGHVS and CDR2 FQNEAQ. Trimming left V 9 bases short and J 14 bases short, with 23 bases between. The CDR3 runs to 14 residues. CDR3 sequence: CASRRRAPRTALHF. The CDR3 bases are TGTGCCAGTAGAAGGAGGGCTCCCAGGACGGCCCTCCACTTT.

This clonotype showed up just a few times. This chain joins TRBV19 and TRBJ1-2; D may be TRBD1 (5 bases). This CDR3 is built from 15 residues. Deletions cut 4 bases from V and 4 bases from J, with 16 bases between. The germline V gene has CDR1 LNHDA and CDR2 SQIVND (reference sequence). This chain's CDR3 is CASSRTRDGSYGYTF. CDR3 bases: TGTGCCAGTAGTAGAACCCGGGACGGCTCCTATGGCTACACCTTC.

In regard to this clonotype: A much larger clonotype is one base distant, so this may be a read error. This rearrangement joins TRBV12-3 or TRBV12-4 to TRBJ2-5, with D possibly being TRBD1 (6 bases). This CDR3 contains 15 residues. V was cut by 4 bases and J by 1 base, with 13 bases left in between. The CDR3 DNA is TGTGCCAGCAGTTCCGGACGAGGGGGCCAAGAGACCCAGTACTTC. Residues: CASSSGRGGQETQYF.